Below, one TCR beta chain is given with its context. This entry is derived from a study of T cell changes during pregnancy in multiple sclerosis. Profiling relied on immunoSEQ multiplex PCR, and the TCRdb table lists in-frame clones only, not all of them. Seen here are 60,000 or so clones, roughly 88% observed once, and the top ten hold less than 2.5%. Trimming took 2 bases from V and 5 from J, leaving 7 bases between them. CDR1 is MNHEY, CDR2 SVGAGI, per germline. CDR3 length: 13 amino acids. The receptor comes from a female donor in good health, enrolled as a control in a pregnancy study. Sequenced here: peripheral blood, sampled in the second trimester of pregnancy. This chain joins TRBV6-5 and TRBJ2-1; D is perhaps TRBD2 (6 bases). The CDR3 loop reads CASSYTSNNEQFF. DNA of the CDR3: TGTGCCAGCAGTTACACTAGCAACAATGAGCAGTTCTTC.